This T cell receptor beta chain was retrieved from a study of cytomegalovirus exposure and HLA in healthy donors. Study background: Samples from HLA-typed donors yielded around 79 million unique TCRs in an early data release.

Whole-study findings and limits: Productive status was seen about 87% or about 30% of the time for most TCR beta V segments in an earlier analysis. Later, an analysis showed that TCR beta chains associated with HLA were more clonally expanded than others that were equally common. A few chains linked to CMV were shown in vitro to be specific for CMV antigens.

Both 60 Vbeta primers and 13 Jbeta primers went into the PCR. Data came from immunoSEQ multiplex PCR; TCRdb stores just in-frame clones and leaves some out. Of 63,000 or so clones in the sample, approximately 70% are singletons; the top ten hold 5.4%. For this clone: Its antigen is not identified.

The CDR3 is 14 amino acids. CDR1 and CDR2 (germline): GTSNPN, SVGIG (reference sequence). V was trimmed by 2 bases and J by 0 bases, leaving 8 bases between them. This chain links TRBV30 with TRBJ2-1; the D gene is possibly TRBD1 (6 bases). The sequence was obtained from a man aged 50-60 years in good health and CMV-seronegative. Specimen: PBMCs. CDR3 coding DNA: TGTGCCTGGAGTCAGGGGTCCTCCTACAATGAGCAGTTCTTC. It translates to CAWSQGSSYNEQFF.